The 8 T cell receptor beta chains listed next were all sequenced from one sample in a study of T cells in tumors after PD-1 blockade. The method was immunoSEQ multiplex PCR; TCRdb's version includes in-frame clones alone and lacks a portion of them. The sample has approximately 47,000 clones; under 85% are singletons. Source: PBMCs, taken before anti-PD-1 therapy. Every receptor here comes from a human donor with advanced basal cell or squamous cell carcinoma (not recorded which).

The chain couples TRBV11-1 to TRBJ2-7, with 10 nucleotides matching TRBD2. The V segment lost 4 bases and the J segment 3 bases; nucleotides outside the gene matches: 3. Per germline, CDR1 SGHAT and CDR2 FQDESV (reference sequence). The CDR3 loop spans 14 amino acids. The CDR3 region is CASSSSGGVYEQYF. Written as DNA, the CDR3 is TGTGCCAGCAGCTCGAGCGGGGGGGTCTACGAGCAGTACTTC.

This chain joins TRBV5-5 and TRBJ2-3; D not resolved. V lost 2 bases and J 0 bases, leaving 13 bases between the germline ends. Germline values: CDR1 SGHKS, CDR2 YYEKEE (reference sequence). This CDR3 is 16 amino acids long. The CDR3 nucleotides are TGTGCCAGCAGCTTTAGACTCGACATCAGCACAGATACGCAGTATTTT. Translating it yields CASSFRLDISTDTQYF.

About this clone: At one of its ends the junction is not consistent with the germline gene, which may arise from a read error. The same CDR3 can be traced to other DNA sequences in this sample. The gene calls are TRBV29-1 and TRBJ1-2; maybe TRBD1 (5 bases). CDR1 is SQVTM, CDR2 ANQGSEA, per germline. This CDR3 has 13 residues. CDR3 DNA: TGCAGCGTTGAAGTGACAGCTAACTATGGTTACACCTTC. It translates to CSVEVTANYGYTF.

J is TRBJ1-1 and V is TRBV4-1; a weak D match, TRBD1 (6 bases). With 3 bases removed from V and 0 bases from J, the gap between germline ends came to 11 bases. Germline CDR1 MGHRA, CDR2 YSYEKL. This CDR3 is 15 amino acids long. Written as DNA, the CDR3 is TGCGCCAGCAGCCACGGACAGCACTTGAACACTGAAGCTTTCTTT. This sequence encodes CASSHGQHLNTEAFF.

This clone was seen just once. The J gene is TRBJ2-6, the V gene TRBV11-3; 7 bases map to TRBD2. This CDR3 comprises 16 residues. Germline-derived CDR1 and CDR2 are SGHNT and YENEEA. J lost 2 bases, V lost 5 bases, and 6 bases had no gene match. CDR3 in amino acids: CASSRTRGAGANVLTF. In DNA form, the CDR3 reads TGTGCCAGCAGCCGGACACGGGGGGCTGGGGCCAACGTCCTGACTTTC.

The V and J genes are TRBV19 and TRBJ2-3; D may be TRBD2 (6 bases). This CDR3 contains 16 residues. Trimming shortened V by 0 bases and J by 2 bases, and 12 bases separated the two germline ends. Looked up from germline, CDR1 is LNHDA and CDR2 is SQIVND (reference sequence). The CDR3 DNA sequence: TGTGCCAGTAGTATAGACGGTAGCGGATACACAGATACGCAGTATTTT. This codes for CASSIDGSGYTDTQYF.

The chain employs TRBV5-4 and TRBJ2-5; 9 positions agree with TRBD2. Germline CDR1 is SGHNT and CDR2 is YYREEE (reference sequence). The J segment lost 5 bases and the V segment lost 4 bases, leaving 9 bases of the junction unmatched. This CDR3 region has 15 residues. In DNA, the CDR3 is TGTGCCAGCAGCATGGGACTAGCTGGGGTGGAGACCCAGTACTTC. Translation gives CASSMGLAGVETQYF.

The chain recombines TRBV11-2 with TRBJ2-3, with 14 bases that match TRBD2. Germline V CDR1 and CDR2: SGHAT, FQNNGV. V dropped 5 bases and J dropped 3; count of bases not matched to a gene: 10. The CDR3 runs to 18 residues. The CDR3 region is CASSPNRGLAGDTDTQYF. CDR3 DNA: TGTGCCAGCAGCCCTAATAGGGGACTAGCGGGAGATACAGATACGCAGTATTTT.